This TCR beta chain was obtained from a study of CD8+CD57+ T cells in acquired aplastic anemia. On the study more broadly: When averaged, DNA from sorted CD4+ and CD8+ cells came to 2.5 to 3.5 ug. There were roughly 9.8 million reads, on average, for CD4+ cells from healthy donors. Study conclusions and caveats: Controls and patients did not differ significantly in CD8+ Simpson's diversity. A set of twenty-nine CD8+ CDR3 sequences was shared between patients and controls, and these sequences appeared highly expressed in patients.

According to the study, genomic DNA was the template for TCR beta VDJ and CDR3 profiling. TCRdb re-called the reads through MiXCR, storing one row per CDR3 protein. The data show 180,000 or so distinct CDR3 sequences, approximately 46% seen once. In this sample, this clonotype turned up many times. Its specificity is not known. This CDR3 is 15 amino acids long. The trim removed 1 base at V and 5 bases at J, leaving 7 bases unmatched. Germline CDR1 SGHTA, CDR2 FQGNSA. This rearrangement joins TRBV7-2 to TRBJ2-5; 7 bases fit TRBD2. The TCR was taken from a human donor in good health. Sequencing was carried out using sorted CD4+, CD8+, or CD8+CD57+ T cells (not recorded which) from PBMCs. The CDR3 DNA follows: TGTGCCAGCAGCTTAGTGGGGGGGATTACGGAGACCCAGTACTTC. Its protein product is CASSLVGGITETQYF. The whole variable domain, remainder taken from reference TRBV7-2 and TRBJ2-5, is GAGVSQSPSNKVTEKGKDVELRCDPISGHTALYWYRQSLGQGLEFLIYFQGNSAPDKSGLPSDRFSAERTGGSVSTLTIQRTQQEDSAVYLCASSLVGGITETQYFGPGTRLLVL.